Following are 27 T cell receptor beta chains from one sample sequenced in a study of metastatic and nonmetastatic thyroid tumors. Patients had received no treatment of any kind before thyroid surgery. TCRdb re-called the PCR reads via MiXCR. The sample records almost 25,000 clones, around an eighth being singletons. The source material was blood. The receptors shown here come from a female donor with papillary thyroid cancer or a benign thyroid nodule (not recorded which). Some clones in this sample may be carry-over from other donors' samples.

This clone came up many times. V is TRBV11-1 and J is TRBJ2-1; D perhaps matches TRBD2 (6 bases). V was cut by 5 bases and J by 0 bases, with 11 bases left in between. The CDR3 totals 15 residues. Germline V gene sequence: CDR1 SGHAT, CDR2 FQDESV (reference sequence). The CDR3 loop is CASSHQRASYNEQFF. CDR3 coding DNA: TGTGCCAGCAGCCATCAGCGGGCCTCCTACAATGAGCAGTTCTTC.

The chain couples TRBV7-6 to TRBJ2-1, with D unresolved. The V gene lost 1 base and the J gene lost 0 bases, with 10 bases spanning the gap. The CDR3 runs 16 residues. Germline V gene sequence: CDR1 SGHVS, CDR2 FNYEAQ. The chain's CDR3 is CASSLVSRSSYNEQFF. CDR3 DNA: TGTGCCAGCAGCTTAGTTAGTCGGAGCTCCTACAATGAGCAGTTCTTC.

In its sample, this clone was seen many times. The chain is built from TRBV7-2 and TRBJ1-5; D possibly corresponds to TRBD1 (6 bases). Deletions cut 5 bases from V and 7 bases from J, with 18 bases between. Germline V gene sequence: CDR1 SGHTA, CDR2 FQGNSA. This CDR3 has 15 amino acids. The CDR3 reads CASSRNLQGWQPQHF. The CDR3, as DNA: TGTGCCAGCAGCCGTAATCTACAGGGATGGCAGCCCCAGCATTTT.

This clone was counted a few times. This sequence joins TRBV6-5 and TRBJ1-6; D gene uncertain. V lost 2 bases and J 10 bases, leaving 12 bases between the germline ends. The CDR3 loop spans 14 amino acids. Germline assignment: CDR1 MNHEY and CDR2 SVGAGI. The CDR3 sequence: CASSYNGENSPLHF. DNA for the CDR3: TGTGCCAGCAGTTACAACGGGGAGAACTCACCCCTCCACTTT.

There are a few counts of this clone. V gene TRBV27 combines with J gene TRBJ2-1; TRBD2 matches 9 bases. The ends lost 7 bases at V and 9 bases at J; junction bases unmatched: 16. Germline lookup yields CDR1 MNHEY and CDR2 SMNVEV (reference sequence). The length of the CDR3 is 16 residues. In nucleotides, the CDR3 is TGTGCCAGCACCGTGTCTAGCGGGACCCCGTGGGTTGAGCAGTTCTTC. Translated: CASTVSSGTPWVEQFF.

In its sample, this clone ranks as medium-sized. This sequence joins TRBV6-1 and TRBJ1-1; D unresolved. CDR3 length: 14 amino acids. Germline lookup yields CDR1 MNHNS and CDR2 SASEGT. Trimming cost V 1 base and J 1 base, with 7 bases left between them. CDR3 sequence reads: CASSEVAENTEAFF. The CDR3 DNA follows: TGTGCCAGCAGTGAAGTGGCGGAGAACACTGAAGCTTTCTTT.

This chain uses TRBV30 with TRBJ2-7; no definite D call. V was cut by 0 bases and J by 2 bases, with 5 bases left in between. Germline V gene lookup returns CDR1 GTSNPN and CDR2 SVGIG (reference sequence). The CDR3 loop spans 12 amino acids. Here the CDR3 DNA reads TGTGCCTGGAGTGTAGAAACCTACGAGCAGTACTTC. It is translated as CAWSVETYEQYF.

The CDR3: CASSLWGLSSEQYF. CDR3 bases: TGTGCCAGCAGCTTATGGGGGCTTAGTTCGGAGCAGTACTTC. The chain joins TRBV7-2 to TRBJ2-7, with D possibly being TRBD1 (6 bases). V lost 2 bases to trimming and J lost 7 bases, with 15 bases between them. The CDR3 is made up of 14 amino acids. Germline V gene sequence: CDR1 SGHTA, CDR2 FQGNSA.

The gene calls are TRBV19 and TRBJ2-7; D uncertain. From germline, CDR1 is LNHDA and CDR2 SQIVND (reference sequence). Trimming cost V 3 bases and J 2 bases, with 14 bases left between them. The CDR3 is 15 residues long. As DNA, the CDR3 is TGTGCCAGTAGTATGGAGTACTACTCCACCTACGAGCAGTACTTC. Translating gives CASSMEYYSTYEQYF.

By share, this clone ranks as medium-sized (0.01 to 0.1%). The gene calls are TRBV27 and TRBJ2-7; D gene ambiguous. The germline gives CDR1 MNHEY, CDR2 SMNVEV (reference sequence). The CDR3 extends over 12 amino acids. Trimming took off 5 bases at V and 4 bases at J, with 9 bases between the two ends. CDR3 nucleotides: TGTGCCAGCAGTACCCCCGGATACGAGCAGTACTTC. Protein sequence: CASSTPGYEQYF.

The genes are TRBV28 and TRBJ2-1; no clear D. The germline V gene encodes CDR1 MDHEN and CDR2 SYDVKM. V lost 5 bases to trimming and J lost 4 bases, with 18 bases between them. The CDR3 extends over 16 amino acids. The DNA of the CDR3 is TGTGCCAGCAGTCGCGACCACTCAGTTGGGTACAATGAGCAGTTCTTC. Translation gives CASSRDHSVGYNEQFF.

This clone came up many times. The chain recombines TRBV12-3 or TRBV12-4 with TRBJ1-2; D gene uncertain. The V end was cut by 1 base, the J end by 8 bases, with 11 bases between. This CDR3 comprises 13 residues. The CDR3 DNA reads as TGTGCCAGCAGTTTAGACCCAGGTAGAGGCTACACCTTC. It encodes CASSLDPGRGYTF.

In its sample, this clone was seen many times. This chain connects TRBV7-2 to TRBJ2-6; TRBD2 agrees at 9 bases. This CDR3 contains 15 residues. CDR1 and CDR2 from the germline V gene are SGHTA and FQGNSA. With 10 bases clipped from V and 2 bases from J, the junction kept 6 bases outside the gene matches. CDR3 coding DNA: TGTGCCACCCCGCGGGGGGGCACTGGGGCCAACGTCCTGACTTTC. Translating gives CATPRGGTGANVLTF.

The chain joins TRBV5-8 to TRBJ1-2; TRBD1 matches at 7 bases. V shed 7 bases and J 5 bases; nucleotides not matched to a gene: 8. Germline V lookup: CDR1 SGHTS, CDR2 YDEGEE. The length of the CDR3 is 13 residues. The CDR3 spells CASHQDRVYGYTF. CDR3 nucleotides: TGTGCCAGCCATCAAGACAGGGTGTATGGCTACACCTTC.

This clone appeared many times. This CDR3 is CASRRTGDSNEQFF. CDR3 DNA sequence: TGTGCCAGCAGGCGGACAGGGGACTCCAATGAGCAGTTCTTC. The chain couples TRBV11-3 to TRBJ2-1, with 9 bases matching TRBD1. Trimming at V came to 6 bases and at J to 6 bases, leaving 6 bases not matched to a gene. Germline CDR1 and CDR2: SGHNT and YENEEA. The CDR3 length is 14 residues.

This clone was detected a few times. This chain uses TRBV6-1 with TRBJ2-7; 13 nucleotides agree with TRBD2. Trimming removed 6 bases from V and 5 bases from J; junction bases left unmatched: 4. This CDR3 has 14 amino acids. Germline lookup yields CDR1 MNHNS and CDR2 SASEGT. CDR3: CASRAGLAGDEQYF. The DNA for the CDR3 is TGTGCCAGCAGAGCCGGACTAGCGGGAGACGAGCAGTACTTC.

This clone has a count of ten or more. The rearrangement uses TRBV28 and TRBJ2-4; D gene uncertain. This CDR3 is 14 amino acids long. The germline gives CDR1 MDHEN, CDR2 SYDVKM. Trimming pared 4 bases from V and 0 bases from J, leaving 7 bases between. CDR3 sequence: CASSSPLAKNIQYF. The CDR3 DNA is TGTGCCAGCAGTTCTCCGCTAGCCAAAAACATTCAGTACTTC.

This clone was detected ten times or more. This chain joins TRBV12-3 or TRBV12-4 and TRBJ1-5, with a weak D call TRBD1 (6 bases). This CDR3 has 15 amino acids. V lost 5 bases, J lost 6 bases, and 17 bases lay in between. The CDR3 reads CASSTRQAGGQPQHF. The DNA for the CDR3 is TGTGCCAGCAGTACCCGACAGGCAGGTGGTCAGCCCCAGCATTTT.

This clone was counted ten times or more. The V gene is TRBV9, the J gene TRBJ2-7; 12 bases line up with TRBD2. Germline CDR1 is SGDLS and CDR2 is YYNGEE. The V gene end was trimmed by 3 bases and the J gene end by 6 bases; junction bases not matched to a gene: 7. The CDR3 sequence is 15 residues long. CDR3 loop: CASSENPGLAGEQYF. DNA for the CDR3: TGTGCCAGCAGCGAGAACCCGGGACTAGCGGGCGAGCAGTACTTC.

This clone showed up just a few times. The chain has TRBV2 and TRBJ2-7, with 8 bases fitting TRBD1. V lost 8 bases and J lost 2; bases outside the gene matches: 8. Germline CDR1 reads SNHLY; CDR2 reads FYNNEI. The length of the CDR3 is 14 residues. CDR3 coding DNA: TGTGCCAGCTCATGGGACAGGTGGCCCTACGAGCAGTACTTC. Residues: CASSWDRWPYEQYF.

This clone was observed many times. The chain links TRBV2 to TRBJ1-5; unclear D gene. Deletions cut 5 bases from V and 0 bases from J, with 11 bases between. This CDR3 region has 15 residues. Germline CDR1 reads SNHLY; CDR2 reads FYNNEI. CDR3 amino acids: CASSLDRNSNQPQHF. As DNA, the CDR3 is TGTGCCAGCAGTCTTGACCGTAATAGCAATCAGCCCCAGCATTTT.

This clone was seen just once. The chain employs TRBV5-1 and TRBJ2-2; D ambiguous. CDR3 size: 14 residues. Trimming left V 0 bases short and J 6 bases short, with 9 bases between. Germline V CDR1 and CDR2: SGHRS, YFSETQ. The CDR3 nucleotides are TGCGCCAGCAGCTTGGGAGAAGGTTCCGGGGAGCTGTTTTTT. Translation gives CASSLGEGSGELFF.

This clone was recorded many times. J is TRBJ2-1 and V is TRBV2; 14 bases fit TRBD2. The CDR3 spans 15 residues. V shed 6 bases, J shed 7 bases, and the junction held 5 bases outside the gene matches. From germline, CDR1 is SNHLY and CDR2 FYNNEI. The DNA for the CDR3 is TGTGCCAGCAGGGTTGGGACTAGCGGGAGAAATGAGCAGTTCTTC. Its translation is CASRVGTSGRNEQFF.

The V call is TRBV6-1, the J call TRBJ2-1; D unresolved. There are 15 residues in the CDR3. V was clipped by 6 bases and J by 5 bases, with 17 bases between them. Germline CDR1 MNHNS, CDR2 SASEGT. CDR3 nucleotide sequence: TGTGCCAGCAGAGTGTGGTATGGACCAAACAATGAGCAGTTCTTC. This gives the protein CASRVWYGPNNEQFF.

In its sample, this clone was seen many times. Within the sample, other DNA sequences also encode this same CDR3. This chain links TRBV4-1 with TRBJ2-1; D not resolved. The germline CDR1 and CDR2 sequences are MGHRA and YSYEKL. The CDR3 has 15 amino acids. V lost 1 base and J 3 bases, leaving 10 bases between the germline ends. CDR3 region: CASSQVDQFYNEQFF. CDR3 coding DNA: TGCGCCAGCAGCCAAGTGGACCAGTTCTACAATGAGCAGTTCTTC.

This clone was recorded once. The V call is TRBV19, the J call TRBJ2-1; TRBD2 aligns across 13 bases. V dropped 4 bases and J dropped 1; count of bases not matched to a gene: 4. The CDR3 runs 17 residues. Germline lookup yields CDR1 LNHDA and CDR2 SQIVND (reference sequence). The CDR3 DNA sequence: TGTGCCAGTAGTAGACTAGCGGGGGGCCCTTCCTACAATGAGCAGTTCTTC. It is translated as CASSRLAGGPSYNEQFF.

The sample holds many counts of this clone. The chain has TRBV6-1 and TRBJ2-4, with a weak D call TRBD1 (5 bases). The germline CDR1 and CDR2 sequences are MNHNS and SASEGT. The length of the CDR3 is 18 residues. V shed 6 bases and J shed 0 bases, with 21 bases lying between them. The CDR3 DNA is TGTGCCAGCAGCCCCCGGTGGGGCCCCCTGGGAGCCAAAAACATTCAGTACTTC. Its protein is CASSPRWGPLGAKNIQYF.